The T cell receptor beta chain under discussion was sequenced for a study of shared clonotypes between healthy human individuals. Running of the assay took place at deep level. TCRdb's table, derived via immunoSEQ multiplex PCR, lists solely in-frame clones and lacks some. The sample has millions of clones, over 85% seen once; the top ten hold approximately 0.4%. This sequence was found in a man between 18 and 35 years old in good health. Some clones in this sample may be carry-over from other donors' samples. The sequencing input was naive CD4+ T cells from PBMCs. Regarding subset: CD45RA+ positively selected.

The CDR3 DNA reads TGTGCCAGCAGACAGACAGGGGGCACGTACGAGCAGTACTTC. This gives the protein CASRQTGGTYEQYF. This chain joins TRBV7-2 and TRBJ2-7; 10 nucleotides align to TRBD1. Germline V gives CDR1 SGHTA, CDR2 FQGNSA. The CDR3 extends over 14 amino acids. With 6 bases clipped from V and 4 bases from J, the junction kept 6 bases outside the gene matches.